This TCR beta chain was profiled in a study of blood T cell repertoires in COVID-19. Germline V gene sequence: CDR1 MDHEN, CDR2 SYDVKM. The CDR3 consists of 13 residues. The V and J ends lost 5 bases and 3 bases respectively, with 10 bases between them. TCRdb's copy holds only in-frame clones and misses some; the assay was immunoSEQ multiplex PCR. This table has under 130,000 clones, roughly nine tenths appearing once. This TCR was sampled from a woman at least 80 years old in a cohort sampled during active COVID-19. The V and J genes are TRBV28 and TRBJ1-2, with a tentative D call TRBD1 (5 bases). Material: peripheral blood. For the CDR3, the DNA is TGTGCCAGCAGTCTCCAGGGCGACTATGGCTACACCTTC. It codes for CASSLQGDYGYTF.